Detailed here is one T cell receptor beta chain. Trimming left V 0 bases short and J 5 bases short, with 7 bases between. This CDR3 spans 13 amino acids. In germline, CDR1 is GTSNPN, CDR2 SVGIG (reference sequence). The data were taken from a study of blood T cell repertoires in COVID-19. Study-wide context: Sample material is recorded as cDNA or gDNA derived from T cells, B-cell-depleted T cells, or PBMCs.

The authors' processing: Reference gene primer amplification gave nucleated cell count estimates. Assay used: immunoSEQ multiplex PCR; TCRdb lists only in-frame clones, some missing. From that table come the V and J calls and clone size; the DNA was used to work out D and trimming. The data show about 42,000 clones, with roughly 84% seen just once and more than 9% held by the top ten. This receptor was obtained from a human donor in a cohort sampled during active COVID-19. J is TRBJ2-2 and V is TRBV30, with D possibly being TRBD1 (5 bases). The specimen sequenced was peripheral blood. CDR3 nucleotides: TGTGCCTGGAGTGTACAGGAGACCGGGGAGCTGTTTTTT. Translation: CAWSVQETGELFF. The variable domain in full, completed from reference TRBV30 and TRBJ2-2, reads SQTIHQWPATLVQPVGSPLSLECTVEGTSNPNLYWYRQAAGRGLQLLFYSVGIGQISSEVPQNLSASRPQDRQFILSSKKLLLSDSGFYLCAWSVQETGELFFGEGSRLTVL.